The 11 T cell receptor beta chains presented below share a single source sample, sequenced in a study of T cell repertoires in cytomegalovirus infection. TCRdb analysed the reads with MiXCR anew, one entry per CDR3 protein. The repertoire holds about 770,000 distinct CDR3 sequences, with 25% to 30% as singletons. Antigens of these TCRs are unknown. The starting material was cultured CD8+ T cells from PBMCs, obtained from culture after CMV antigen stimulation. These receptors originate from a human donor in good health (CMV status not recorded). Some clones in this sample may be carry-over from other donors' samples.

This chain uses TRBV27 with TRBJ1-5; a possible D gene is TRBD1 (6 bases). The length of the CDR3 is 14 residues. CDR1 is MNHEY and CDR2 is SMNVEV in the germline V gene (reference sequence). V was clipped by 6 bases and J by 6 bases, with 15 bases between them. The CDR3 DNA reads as TGTGCCAGCAGATACAGGGTACGTAGTCAGCCCCAGCATTTT. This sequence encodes CASRYRVRSQPQHF.

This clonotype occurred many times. CDR3 residues: CAISESETGVINIQYF. For the CDR3, the DNA is TGTGCCATCAGTGAGTCCGAGACAGGGGTCATAAACATTCAGTACTTC. The rearrangement links TRBV10-3 to TRBJ2-4, with 8 bases that match TRBD1. Trimming cost V 0 bases and J 6 bases; bases outside gene matches: 7. Germline CDR1 ENHRY, CDR2 SYGVKD. The CDR3 runs 16 residues.

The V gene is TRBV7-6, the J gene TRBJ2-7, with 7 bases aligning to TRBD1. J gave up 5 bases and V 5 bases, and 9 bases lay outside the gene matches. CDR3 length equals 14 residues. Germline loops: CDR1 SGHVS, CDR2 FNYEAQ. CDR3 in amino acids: CASSLTGSSHEQYV. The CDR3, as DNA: TGTGCCAGCAGCCTGACAGGGAGTTCCCACGAGCAGTACGTC.

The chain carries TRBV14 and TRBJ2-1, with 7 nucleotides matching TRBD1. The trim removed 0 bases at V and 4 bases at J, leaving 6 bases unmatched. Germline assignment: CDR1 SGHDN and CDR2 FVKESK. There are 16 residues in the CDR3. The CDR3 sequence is CASSQDSRGFYNEQFF. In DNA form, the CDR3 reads TGTGCCAGCAGCCAAGATTCCAGGGGGTTTTACAATGAGCAGTTCTTC.

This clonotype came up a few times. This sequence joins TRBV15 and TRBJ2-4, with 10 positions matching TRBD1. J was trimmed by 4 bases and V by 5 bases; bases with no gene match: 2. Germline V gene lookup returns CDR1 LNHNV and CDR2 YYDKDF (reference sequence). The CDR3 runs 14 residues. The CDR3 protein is CATSGDRGKNIQYF. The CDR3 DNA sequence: TGTGCCACCAGCGGGGACAGGGGAAAAAACATTCAGTACTTC.

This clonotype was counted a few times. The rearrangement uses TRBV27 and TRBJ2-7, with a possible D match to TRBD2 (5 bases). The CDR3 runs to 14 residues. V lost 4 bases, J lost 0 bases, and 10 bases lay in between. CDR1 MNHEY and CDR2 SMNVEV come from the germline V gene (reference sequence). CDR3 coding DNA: TGTGCCAGCAGTTCGGGATACAACTCCTACGAGCAGTACGTC. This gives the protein CASSSGYNSYEQYV.

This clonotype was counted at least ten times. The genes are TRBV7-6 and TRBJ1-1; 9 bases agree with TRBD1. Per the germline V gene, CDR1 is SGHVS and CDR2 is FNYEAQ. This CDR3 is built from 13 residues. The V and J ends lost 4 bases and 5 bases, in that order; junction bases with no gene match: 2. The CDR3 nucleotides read TGTGCCAGCAGCTCGGGACAGGGTACTGAAGCTTTCTTT. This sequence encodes CASSSGQGTEAFF.

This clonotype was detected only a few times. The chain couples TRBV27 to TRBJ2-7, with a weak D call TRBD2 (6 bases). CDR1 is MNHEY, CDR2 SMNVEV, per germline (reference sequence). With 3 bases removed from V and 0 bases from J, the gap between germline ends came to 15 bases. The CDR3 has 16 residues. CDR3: CASSFSAGHSSYEQYF. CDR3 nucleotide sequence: TGTGCCAGCAGTTTCTCAGCGGGCCATAGCTCCTACGAGCAGTACTTC.

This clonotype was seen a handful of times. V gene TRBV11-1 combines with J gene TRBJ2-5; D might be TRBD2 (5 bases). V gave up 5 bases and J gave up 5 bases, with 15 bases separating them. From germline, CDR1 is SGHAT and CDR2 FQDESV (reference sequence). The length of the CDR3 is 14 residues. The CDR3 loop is CASSPRGNGETQYF. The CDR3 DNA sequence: TGTGCCAGCAGCCCGAGAGGGAATGGGGAGACCCAGTACTTC.

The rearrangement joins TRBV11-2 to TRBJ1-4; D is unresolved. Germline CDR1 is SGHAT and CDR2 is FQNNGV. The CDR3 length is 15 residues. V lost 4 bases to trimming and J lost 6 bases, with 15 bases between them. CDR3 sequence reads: CASSSKARRDEKLFF. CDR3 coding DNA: TGTGCCAGCAGCTCCAAGGCTAGAAGGGATGAAAAACTGTTTTTT.

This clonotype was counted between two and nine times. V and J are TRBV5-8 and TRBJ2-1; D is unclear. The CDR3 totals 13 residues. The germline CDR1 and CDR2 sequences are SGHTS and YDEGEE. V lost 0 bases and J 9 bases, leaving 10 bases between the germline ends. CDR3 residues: CASSLGRNSEQFF. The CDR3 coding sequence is TGTGCCAGCAGCTTGGGCAGGAACAGTGAGCAGTTCTTC. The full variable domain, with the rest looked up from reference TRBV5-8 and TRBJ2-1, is EAGVTQSPTHLIKTRGQQATLRCSPISGHTSVYWYQQALGLGLQFLLWYDEGEERNRGNFPPRFSGRQFPNYSSELNVNALELEDSALYLCASSLGRNSEQFFGPGTRLTVL.